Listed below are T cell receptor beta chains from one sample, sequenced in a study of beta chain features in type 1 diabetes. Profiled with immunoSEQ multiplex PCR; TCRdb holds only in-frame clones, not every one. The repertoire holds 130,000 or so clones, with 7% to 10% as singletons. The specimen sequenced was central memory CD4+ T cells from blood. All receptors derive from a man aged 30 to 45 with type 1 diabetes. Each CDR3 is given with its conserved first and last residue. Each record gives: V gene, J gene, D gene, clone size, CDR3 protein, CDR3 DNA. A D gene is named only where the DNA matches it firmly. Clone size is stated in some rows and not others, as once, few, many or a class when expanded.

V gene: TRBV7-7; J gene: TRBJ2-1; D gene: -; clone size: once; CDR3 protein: CASSLDVEDEQFF; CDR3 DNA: TGTGCTAGCAGCCTGGACGTGGAGGATGAGCAGTTCTTC
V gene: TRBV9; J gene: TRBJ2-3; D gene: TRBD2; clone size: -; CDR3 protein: CASSEGTSGFTDTQYF; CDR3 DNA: TGTGCCAGCAGCGAGGGGACTAGCGGTTTCACAGATACGCAGTATTTT
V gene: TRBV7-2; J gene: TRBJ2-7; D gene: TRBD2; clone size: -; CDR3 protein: CASSSSGGRSYEQYF; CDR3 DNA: TGTGCCAGCAGCTCTAGCGGGGGGCGGTCCTACGAGCAGTACTTC
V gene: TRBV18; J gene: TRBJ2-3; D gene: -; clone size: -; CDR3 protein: CASSPYLGTPSTDTQYF; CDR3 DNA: TGTGCCAGCTCACCCTACCTGGGGACACCAAGCACAGATACGCAGTATTTT
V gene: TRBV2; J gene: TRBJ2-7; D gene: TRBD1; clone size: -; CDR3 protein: CASSAGTGNEQYF; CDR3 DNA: TGTGCCAGCAGCGCCGGGACAGGGAACGAGCAGTACTTC
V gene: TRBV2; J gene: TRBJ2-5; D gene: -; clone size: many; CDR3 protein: CASTLETSSETQYF; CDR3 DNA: TGTGCCAGCACACTCGAGACTAGTTCCGAGACCCAGTACTTC
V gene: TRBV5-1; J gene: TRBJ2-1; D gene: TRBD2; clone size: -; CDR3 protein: CASSRDAGGSYNEQFF; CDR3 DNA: TGCGCCAGCAGCAGGGATGCGGGGGGCTCCTACAATGAGCAGTTCTTC
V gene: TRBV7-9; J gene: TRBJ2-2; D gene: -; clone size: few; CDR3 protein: CASNPPGGLNTGELFF; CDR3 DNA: TGTGCCAGCAACCCCCCCGGGGGGCTAAACACCGGGGAGCTGTTTTTT
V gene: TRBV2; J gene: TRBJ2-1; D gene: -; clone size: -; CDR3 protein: CASSEKTGSNEQFF; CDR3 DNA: TGTGCCAGCAGTGAAAAAACAGGGTCCAATGAGCAGTTCTTC
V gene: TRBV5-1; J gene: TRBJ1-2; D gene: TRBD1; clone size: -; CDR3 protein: CASSPRDRGRDGYTF; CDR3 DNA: TGCGCCAGCAGCCCGCGGGACAGGGGAAGGGATGGCTACACCTTC
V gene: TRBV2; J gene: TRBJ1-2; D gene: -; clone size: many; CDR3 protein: CASSAGGRGYTF; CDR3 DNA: TGTGCCAGCAGTGCTGGTGGGAGAGGCTACACCTTC
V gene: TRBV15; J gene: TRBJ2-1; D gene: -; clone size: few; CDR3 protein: CATSTVGGGNEQFF; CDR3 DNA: TGTGCCACCAGTACGGTCGGGGGTGGGAATGAGCAGTTCTTC
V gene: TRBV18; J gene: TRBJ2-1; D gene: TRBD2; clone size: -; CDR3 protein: CASSSLLAGGSYNEQFF; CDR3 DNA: TGTGCCAGCTCATCACTCCTAGCGGGGGGGTCCTACAATGAGCAGTTCTTC
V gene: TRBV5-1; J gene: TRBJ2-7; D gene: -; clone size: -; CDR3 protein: CASSPRGYEQYF; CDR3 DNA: TGCGCCAGCAGCCCCCGGGGCTACGAGCAGTACTTC
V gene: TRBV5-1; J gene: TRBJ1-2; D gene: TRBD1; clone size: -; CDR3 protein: CASSTGQGSGYTF; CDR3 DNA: TGCGCCAGCAGCACCGGACAGGGTAGCGGCTACACCTTC
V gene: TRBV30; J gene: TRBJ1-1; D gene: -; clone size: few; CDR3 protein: CAWSARGGNTEAFF; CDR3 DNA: TGTGCCTGGAGTGCAAGAGGAGGGAACACTGAAGCTTTCTTT
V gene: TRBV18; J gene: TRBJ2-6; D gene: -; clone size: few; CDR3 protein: CASSPLNRGANVLTF; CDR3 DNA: TGTGCCAGCTCACCTTTAAATCGGGGGGCCAACGTCCTGACTTTC
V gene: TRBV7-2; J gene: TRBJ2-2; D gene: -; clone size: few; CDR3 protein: CASSLASRLGGELFF; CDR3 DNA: TGTGCCAGCAGCTTAGCATCCCGACTGGGTGGGGAGCTGTTTTTT
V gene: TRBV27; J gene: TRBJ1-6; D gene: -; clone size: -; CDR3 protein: CASSPTWGPGNNSPLHF; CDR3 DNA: TGTGCCAGCAGTCCAACCTGGGGGCCGGGGAATAATTCACCCCTCCACTTT
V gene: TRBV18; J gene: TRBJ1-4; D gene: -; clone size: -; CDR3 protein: CASSPRGGADEKLFF; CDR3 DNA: TGTGCCAGCTCGCCCCGCGGAGGCGCCGACGAAAAACTGTTTTTT
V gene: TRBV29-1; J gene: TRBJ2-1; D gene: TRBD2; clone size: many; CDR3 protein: CSVEVGGVYNEQFF; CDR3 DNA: TGCAGCGTTGAAGTCGGGGGGGTCTACAATGAGCAGTTCTTC